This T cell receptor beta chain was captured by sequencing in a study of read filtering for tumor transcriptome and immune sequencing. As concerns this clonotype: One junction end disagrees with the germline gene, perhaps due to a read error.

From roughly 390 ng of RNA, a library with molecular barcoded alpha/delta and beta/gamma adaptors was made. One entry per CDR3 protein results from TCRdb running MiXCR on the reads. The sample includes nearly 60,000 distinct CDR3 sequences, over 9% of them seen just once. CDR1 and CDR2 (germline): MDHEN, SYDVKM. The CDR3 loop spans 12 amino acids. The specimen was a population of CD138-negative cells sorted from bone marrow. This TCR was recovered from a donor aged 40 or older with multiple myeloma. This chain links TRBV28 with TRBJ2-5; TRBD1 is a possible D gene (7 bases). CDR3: CAIRQGGETKYF. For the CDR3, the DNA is TGTGCTATTCGACAGGGAGGAGAGACCAAGTACTTC.